This T cell receptor beta chain was identified during a study of T cells in Graves' hyperthyroidism and ophthalmopathy. This clonotype has a count of ten or more. The CDR3 loop spans 16 amino acids. In germline, CDR1 is SGHRS, CDR2 YFSETQ. V lost 3 bases and J lost 2, with 18 bases in between. The TCR beta CDR3 regions underwent amplification using RNA transcripts as the source. HTBI primers were the set used in a first-round RT-PCR of the TCR CDR3. TCRdb reprocessed the multiplex PCR reads via MiXCR and lists one record per CDR3 protein. The repertoire consists of about 570,000 distinct CDR3 sequences, with roughly 50% occurring once and the leading ten covering 15% to 20%.

The TCR sequence derives from an adult woman with Graves' disease, either hyperthyroidism or ophthalmopathy (not recorded which). The chain couples TRBV5-1 to TRBJ2-7; tentative D call: TRBD2 (5 bases). Material: peripheral blood or thyroid tissue (not recorded which). The CDR3 here is CASSSPAPRGPYEQYF. The CDR3 DNA sequence: TGCGCCAGCAGCTCCCCGGCCCCCCGGGGTCCCTACGAGCAGTACTTC.